The entry below describes one T cell receptor (beta chain). Its target is not known. Other nucleotide sequences from this sample produce the same CDR3. The PCR made use of 60 Vbeta and 13 Jbeta primers. The method was immunoSEQ multiplex PCR; TCRdb's version includes in-frame clones alone and lacks a portion of them. The table records some 140,000 clones, 60% to 85% of them present only once. This entry comes from a study of cytomegalovirus exposure and HLA in healthy donors. Findings and caveats of the study: Association with HLA alleles at 0.05 false discovery rate was found for around 15,000 TCR beta sequences in a later analysis. One variant, a missense change in DCLRE1C, was linked in a later analysis to TCR beta V- and J-gene trimming.

The TCR sequence derives from a man younger than 35 in good health and CMV-seronegative. Sequenced sample: PBMCs.

The CDR3 DNA is TGTGCCAGCTCACCCCCCGCAGGGCAGGGGTGGGACTATGGCTACACCTTC. Its translation: CASSPPAGQGWDYGYTF. This chain uses TRBV18 with TRBJ1-2, with a tentative D call TRBD1 (6 bases). CDR3 length equals 17 residues. V was pared by 3 bases and J by 3 bases, with 20 bases between. Germline-derived CDR1 and CDR2 are KGHSH and LQKENI.